A single sample gave rise to the 5 T cell receptor beta chains below, sequenced in a study of glioma-infiltrating T cells (dated by TCRdb to the mid-2010s). Sequenced using an Illumina MiSeq. TCR alpha and beta CDR3 regions were amplified with the iRepertoire nested amplicon-rescue multiplex PCR (arm-PCR) platform from RNA. Through fastp at Q25 and MiXCR, TCRdb rebuilt clones from the public reads, retaining in-frame beta chains. Rows matching on CDR3 protein sequence are summarized as one entry with the most common DNA and genes. The sample records some 90,000 distinct CDR3 sequences, approximately 42% of which are singletons. The biggest ten clones account for 30% to 40% of the sample. Sequenced: glioma tissue, nonneoplastic brain tissue, or PBMCs (not recorded which). The receptors stem from a human donor with low-grade glioma or glioblastoma, undergoing nonglioma brain surgery, or in good health (not recorded which).

The gene calls are TRBV29-1 and TRBJ2-1; maybe TRBD2 (6 bases). This CDR3 is 14 amino acids long. Germline values: CDR1 SQVTM, CDR2 ANQGSEA. Trimming removed 8 bases from V and 1 base from J, with 15 bases in between. This CDR3 reads CSTVRGRSYNEQFF. CDR3 in DNA: TGCAGCACCGTCCGGGGGAGGTCCTACAATGAGCAGTTCTTC.

This clonotype has at least ten counts. The chain recombines TRBV18 with TRBJ2-1; 8 bases are shared with TRBD2. Germline values: CDR1 KGHSH, CDR2 LQKENI. The V and J ends lost 3 bases and 4 bases, in that order; junction bases with no gene match: 5. The CDR3 has 15 residues. The DNA for the CDR3 is TGTGCCAGCTCACCGCTAGCGGGCATTTACAATGAGCAGTTCTTC. Amino acids: CASSPLAGIYNEQFF.

About this clonotype itself: Possible read error: a much larger clone is one base away. The V gene is TRBV7-9, the J gene TRBJ2-3; D is possibly TRBD2 (6 bases). This CDR3 contains 14 residues. Looked up from germline, CDR1 is SEHNR and CDR2 is FQNEAQ (reference sequence). Here the CDR3 DNA reads TGTGCCAGCGGCTTGGCGGGAAGCACAGATACGCAGTATTTT. This sequence encodes CASGLAGSTDTQYF.

The gene calls are TRBV6-1 and TRBJ2-1; no clear D gene. Germline values: CDR1 MNHNS, CDR2 SASEGT. Trimming cost V 4 bases and J 16 bases, with 14 bases left between them. CDR3 size: 11 residues. This chain's CDR3 is CASSVAFLHFF. CDR3 in DNA: TGTGCCAGCAGTGTAGCATTTTTGCATTTCTTC.

This clonotype has at least ten counts. The chain joins TRBV27 to TRBJ1-4; TRBD1 might be the D (5 bases). Trimming cost V 11 bases and J 8 bases, with 18 bases left between them. CDR1 is MNHEY, CDR2 SMNVEV, per germline (reference sequence). The CDR3 contains 13 residues. The CDR3 region is CASRGLFSEKLFF. Here the CDR3 DNA reads TGTGCCTCTCGGGGACTGTTTTCCGAAAAACTGTTTTTT.